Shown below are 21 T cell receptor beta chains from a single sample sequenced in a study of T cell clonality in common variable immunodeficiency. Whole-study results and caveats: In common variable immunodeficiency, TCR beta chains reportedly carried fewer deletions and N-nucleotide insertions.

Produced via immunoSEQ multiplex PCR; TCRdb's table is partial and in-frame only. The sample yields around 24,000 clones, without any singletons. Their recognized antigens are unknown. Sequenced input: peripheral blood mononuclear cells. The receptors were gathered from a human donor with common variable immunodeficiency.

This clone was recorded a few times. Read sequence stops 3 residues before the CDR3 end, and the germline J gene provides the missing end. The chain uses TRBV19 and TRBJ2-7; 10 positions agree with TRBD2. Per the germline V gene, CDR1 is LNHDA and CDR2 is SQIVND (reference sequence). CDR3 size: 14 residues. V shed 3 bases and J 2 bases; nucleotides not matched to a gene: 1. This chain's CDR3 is CASSIGTSAYEQYF. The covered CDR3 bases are TGTGCCAGTAGTATCGGGACTAGCGCCTACGAG.

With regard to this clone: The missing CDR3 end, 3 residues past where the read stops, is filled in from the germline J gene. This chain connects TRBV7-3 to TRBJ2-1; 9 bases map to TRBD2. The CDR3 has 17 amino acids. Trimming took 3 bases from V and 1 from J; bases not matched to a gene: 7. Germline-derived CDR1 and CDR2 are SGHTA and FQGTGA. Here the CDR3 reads CASSFAGGPSSYNEQFF. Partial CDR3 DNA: TGTGCCAGCAGCTTTGCGGGAGGGCCTTCGTCCTACAATGAG. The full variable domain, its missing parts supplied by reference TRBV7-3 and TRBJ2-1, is GAGVSQTPSNKVTEKGKYVELRCDPISGHTALYWYRQSLGQGPEFLIYFQGTGAADDSGLPNDRFFAVRPEGSVSTLKIQRTERGDSAVYLCASSFAGGPSSYNEQFFGPGTRLTVL.

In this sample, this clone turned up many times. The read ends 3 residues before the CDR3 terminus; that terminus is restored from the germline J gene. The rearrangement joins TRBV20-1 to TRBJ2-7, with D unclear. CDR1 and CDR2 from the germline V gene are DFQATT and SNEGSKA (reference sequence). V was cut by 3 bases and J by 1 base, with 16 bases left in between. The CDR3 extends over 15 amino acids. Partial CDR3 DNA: TGCAGTGCTAGCCCTCTAGACTGGATTTCCTACGAG. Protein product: CSASPLDWISYE. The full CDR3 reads CSASPLDWISYEQYF.

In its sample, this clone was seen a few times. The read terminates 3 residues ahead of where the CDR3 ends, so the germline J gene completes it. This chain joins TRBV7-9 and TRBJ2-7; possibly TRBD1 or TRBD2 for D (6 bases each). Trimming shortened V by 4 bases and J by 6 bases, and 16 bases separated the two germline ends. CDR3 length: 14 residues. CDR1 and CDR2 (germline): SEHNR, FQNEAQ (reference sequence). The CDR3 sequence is CASSSRGGTVEQYF. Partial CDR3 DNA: TGTGCCAGCAGCTCCAGGGGCGGGACGGTCGAG.

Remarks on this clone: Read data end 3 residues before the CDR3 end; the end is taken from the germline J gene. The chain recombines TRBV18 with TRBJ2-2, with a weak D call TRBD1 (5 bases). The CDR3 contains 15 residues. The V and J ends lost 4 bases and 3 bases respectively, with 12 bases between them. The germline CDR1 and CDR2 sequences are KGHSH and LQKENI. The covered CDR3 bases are TGTGCCAGCTCACAGGACATCCTATACACCGGGGAG. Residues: CASSQDILYTGE. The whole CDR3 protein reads CASSQDILYTGELFF.

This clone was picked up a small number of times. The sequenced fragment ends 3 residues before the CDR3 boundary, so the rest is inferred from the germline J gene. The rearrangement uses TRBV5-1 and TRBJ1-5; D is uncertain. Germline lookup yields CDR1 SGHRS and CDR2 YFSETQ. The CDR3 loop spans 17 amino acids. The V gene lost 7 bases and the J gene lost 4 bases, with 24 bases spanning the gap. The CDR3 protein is CASGPHVVRNRNQPQHF. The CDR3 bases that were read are TGCGCCAGCGGTCCCCACGTGGTGCGGAATAGAAATCAGCCC.

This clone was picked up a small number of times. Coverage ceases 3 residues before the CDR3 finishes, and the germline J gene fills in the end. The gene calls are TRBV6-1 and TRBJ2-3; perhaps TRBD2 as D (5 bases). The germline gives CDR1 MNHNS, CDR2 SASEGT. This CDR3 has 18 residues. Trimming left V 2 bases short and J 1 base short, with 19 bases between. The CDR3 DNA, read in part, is TGTGCCAGCAGTGAATTTGGTAGCGTGTGGAAACGCACAGATACG. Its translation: CASSEFGSVWKRTDT. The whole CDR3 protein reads CASSEFGSVWKRTDTQYF.

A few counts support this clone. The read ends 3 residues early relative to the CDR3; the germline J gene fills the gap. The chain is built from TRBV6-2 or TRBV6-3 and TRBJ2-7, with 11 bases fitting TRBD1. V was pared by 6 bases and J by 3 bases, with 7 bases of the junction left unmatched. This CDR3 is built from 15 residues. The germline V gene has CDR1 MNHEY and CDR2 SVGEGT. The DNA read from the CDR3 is TGTGCCAGCAGGACGGACAGGGGGCAGTACTACGAG. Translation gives CASRTDRGQYYE. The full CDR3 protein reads CASRTDRGQYYEQYF.

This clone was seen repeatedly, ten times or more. The CDR3 bases that were read are TGTGCCAGTCGTCGCCAAAGCTTTAGCAATCAGCCC. Its translation is CASRRQSFSNQP. The full CDR3 is CASRRQSFSNQPQHF. The chain couples TRBV19 to TRBJ1-5; no firm D call. The CDR3 goes on 3 residues after the read ends, and that part is filled in from the germline J gene. Per the germline V gene, CDR1 is LNHDA and CDR2 is SQIVND (reference sequence). This CDR3 comprises 15 residues. V shed 8 bases and J shed 0 bases, with 14 bases lying between them.

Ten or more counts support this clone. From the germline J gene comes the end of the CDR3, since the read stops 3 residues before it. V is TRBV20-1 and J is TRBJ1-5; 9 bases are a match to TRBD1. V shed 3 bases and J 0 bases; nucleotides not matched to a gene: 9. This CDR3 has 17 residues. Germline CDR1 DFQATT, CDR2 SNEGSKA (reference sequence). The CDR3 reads CSARPAGQGYSNQPQHF. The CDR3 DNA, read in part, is TGCAGTGCTAGGCCGGCGGGACAGGGTTATAGCAATCAGCCC.

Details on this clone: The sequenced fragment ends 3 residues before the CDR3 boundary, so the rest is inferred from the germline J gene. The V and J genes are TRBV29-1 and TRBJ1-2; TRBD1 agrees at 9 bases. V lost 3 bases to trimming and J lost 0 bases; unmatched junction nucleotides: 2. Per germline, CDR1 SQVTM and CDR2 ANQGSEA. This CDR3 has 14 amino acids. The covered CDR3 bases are TGCAGCGTTGACAGACAGGGGGCTAACTATGGC. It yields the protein CSVDRQGANYG. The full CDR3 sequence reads CSVDRQGANYGYTF.

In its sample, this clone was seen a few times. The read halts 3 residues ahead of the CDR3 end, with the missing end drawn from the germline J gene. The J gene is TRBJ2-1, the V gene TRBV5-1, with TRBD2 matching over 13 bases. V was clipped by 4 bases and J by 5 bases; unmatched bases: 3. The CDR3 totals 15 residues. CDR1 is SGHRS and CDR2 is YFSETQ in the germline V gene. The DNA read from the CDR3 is TGCGCCAGCAGCCGGACTAGCGGGAGTAACAATGAG. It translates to CASSRTSGSNNE. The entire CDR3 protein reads CASSRTSGSNNEQFF.

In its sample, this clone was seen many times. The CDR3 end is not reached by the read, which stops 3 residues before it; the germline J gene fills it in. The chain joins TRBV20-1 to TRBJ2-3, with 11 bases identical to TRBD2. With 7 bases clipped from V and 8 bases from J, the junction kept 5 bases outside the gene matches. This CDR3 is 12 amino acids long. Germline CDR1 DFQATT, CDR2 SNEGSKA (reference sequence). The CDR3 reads CSVSGRGGTQYF. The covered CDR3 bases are TGCAGTGTTAGCGGGAGGGGGGGTACG.

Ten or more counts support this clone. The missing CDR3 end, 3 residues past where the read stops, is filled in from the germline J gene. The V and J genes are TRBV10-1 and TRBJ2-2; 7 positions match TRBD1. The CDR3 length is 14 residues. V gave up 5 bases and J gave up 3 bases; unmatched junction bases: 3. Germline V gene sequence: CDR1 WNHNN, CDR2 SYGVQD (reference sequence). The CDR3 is CASSRDRYTGELFF. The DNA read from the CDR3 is TGCGCCAGCAGTCGGGACAGATACACCGGGGAG.

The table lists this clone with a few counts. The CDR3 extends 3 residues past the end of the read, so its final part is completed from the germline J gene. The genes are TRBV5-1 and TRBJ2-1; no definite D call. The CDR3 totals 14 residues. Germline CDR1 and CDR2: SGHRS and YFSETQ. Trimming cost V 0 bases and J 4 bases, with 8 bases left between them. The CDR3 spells CASSLGARYNEQFF. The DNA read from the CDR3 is TGCGCCAGCAGCTTGGGGGCTCGGTACAATGAG.

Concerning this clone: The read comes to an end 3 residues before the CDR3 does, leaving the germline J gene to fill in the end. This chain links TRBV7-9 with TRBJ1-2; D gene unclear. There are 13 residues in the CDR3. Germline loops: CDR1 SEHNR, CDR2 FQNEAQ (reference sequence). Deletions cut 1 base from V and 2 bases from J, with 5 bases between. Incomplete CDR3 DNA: TGTGCCAGCAGCTTAGACAGCAACTATGGC. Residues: CASSLDSNYG. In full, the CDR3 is CASSLDSNYGYTF.

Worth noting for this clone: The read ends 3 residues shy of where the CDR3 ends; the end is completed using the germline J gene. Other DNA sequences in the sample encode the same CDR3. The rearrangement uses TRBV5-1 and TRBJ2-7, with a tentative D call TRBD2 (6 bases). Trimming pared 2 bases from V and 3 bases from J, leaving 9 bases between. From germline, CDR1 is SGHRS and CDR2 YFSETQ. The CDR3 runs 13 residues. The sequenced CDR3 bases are TGCGCCAGCAGCTTAGGCGGGAACTACGAG. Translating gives CASSLGGNYE. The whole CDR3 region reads CASSLGGNYEQYF.

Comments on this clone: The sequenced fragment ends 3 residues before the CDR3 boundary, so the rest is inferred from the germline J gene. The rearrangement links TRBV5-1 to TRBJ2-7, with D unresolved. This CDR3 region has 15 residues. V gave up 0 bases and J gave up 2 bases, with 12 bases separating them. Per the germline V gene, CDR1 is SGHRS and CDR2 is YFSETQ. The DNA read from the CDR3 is TGCGCCAGCAGCTTGGACCTGGGCGCCACCTACGAG. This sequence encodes CASSLDLGATYE. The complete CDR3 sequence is CASSLDLGATYEQYF.

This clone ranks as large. The CDR3 bases that were read are TGCGCCAGCAGCCAGGGGACGAACACTGAA. Translation gives CASSQGTNTE. The whole CDR3 region reads CASSQGTNTEAFF. The chain uses TRBV5-1 and TRBJ1-1; D might be TRBD1 (6 bases). The sequence runs out 3 residues before the end of the CDR3; the remainder is reconstructed from the germline J gene. Germline lookup yields CDR1 SGHRS and CDR2 YFSETQ. This CDR3 spans 13 amino acids. V was shortened by 4 bases and J by 1 base, with 8 bases between the two germline ends.

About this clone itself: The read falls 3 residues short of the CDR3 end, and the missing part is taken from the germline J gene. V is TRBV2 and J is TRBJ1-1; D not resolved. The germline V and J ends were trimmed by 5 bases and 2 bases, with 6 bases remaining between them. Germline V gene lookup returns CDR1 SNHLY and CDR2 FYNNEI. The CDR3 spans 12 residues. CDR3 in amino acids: CASSQSNTEAFF. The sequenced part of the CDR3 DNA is TGTGCCAGCAGTCAGTCTAACACTGAA. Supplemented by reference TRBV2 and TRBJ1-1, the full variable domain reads EPEVTQTPSHQVTQMGQEVILRCVPISNHLYFYWYRQILGQKVEFLVSFYNNEISEKSEIFDDQFSVERPDGSNFTLKIRSTKLEDSAMYFCASSQSNTEAFFGQGTRLTVV.

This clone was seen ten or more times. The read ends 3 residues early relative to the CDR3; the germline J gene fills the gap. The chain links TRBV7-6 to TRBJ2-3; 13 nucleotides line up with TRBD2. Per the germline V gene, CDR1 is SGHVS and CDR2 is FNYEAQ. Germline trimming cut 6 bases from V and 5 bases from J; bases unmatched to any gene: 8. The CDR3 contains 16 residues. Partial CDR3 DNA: TGTGCCAGCAGTAGACTAGCGGGAGGTCCGGGAGATACG. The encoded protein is CASSRLAGGPGDT. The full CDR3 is CASSRLAGGPGDTQYF.